One TCR beta chain is described in this entry. The data stem from a study of blood T cell repertoires in COVID-19. Study context: There were acute and convalescent COVID-19 samples, and they came from the United States, Italy and Spain. The analysed material was cDNA or gDNA that came from T cells, B-cell-depleted T cells, or PBMCs.

The V segment lost 4 bases and the J segment 4 bases; nucleotides outside the gene matches: 2. The CDR3 runs to 15 residues. CDR1 is SNHLY, CDR2 FYNNEI, per germline. Seattle's enrolled individuals joined amid active infection and were then monitored longitudinally. Under the authors' procedure: Amplification with reference gene primers provided the estimates of nucleated cell counts. Repertoires were generated with immunoSEQ multiplex PCR, while TCRdb's copy carries only in-frame clones and drops some. Clonal size and the V and J genes are those of that table, whereas D and trimming came from the DNA. The repertoire holds roughly 160,000 clones, with around 85% as singletons.

This TCR came from an elderly man with COVID-19, enrolled during active disease. The sample was peripheral blood. The rearrangement joins TRBV2 to TRBJ2-3; 13 nucleotides agree with TRBD2. The CDR3 sequence: CASSGLAGGPDTQYF. The CDR3 region has the DNA TGTGCCAGCAGTGGACTAGCGGGGGGCCCAGATACGCAGTATTTT.